This entry concerns a single T cell receptor (beta chain). What it binds is unknown. This sample was taken from a study of T-cell memory formation after mild COVID-19. In the study overall: TCR clusters showed largely donor specificity.

The CDR3 contains 13 residues. Germline CDR1 ENHRY, CDR2 SYGVKD. Study results and limitations: CD4+ contracting clones were mainly CM and EM; CD8+ ones, EMRA.

Using its own MiXCR run on the 5' RACE reads, TCRdb lists one record per CDR3 protein. The sample has approximately 290,000 distinct CDR3 sequences, approximately 19% seen once. The chain joins TRBV10-3 to TRBJ2-7; D unresolved. The sequence was collected from a man between 18 and 29 years old who had mild COVID-19 (a few samples of this study predate the infection). Cell type and time point are not known. Sequenced: PBMCs or a T cell subset sorted from them (not recorded which). The CDR3 is CAISQSSPSEQYV. CDR3 nucleotide sequence: TGTGCCATCAGTCAGTCGTCACCGAGTGAGCAGTACGTC.